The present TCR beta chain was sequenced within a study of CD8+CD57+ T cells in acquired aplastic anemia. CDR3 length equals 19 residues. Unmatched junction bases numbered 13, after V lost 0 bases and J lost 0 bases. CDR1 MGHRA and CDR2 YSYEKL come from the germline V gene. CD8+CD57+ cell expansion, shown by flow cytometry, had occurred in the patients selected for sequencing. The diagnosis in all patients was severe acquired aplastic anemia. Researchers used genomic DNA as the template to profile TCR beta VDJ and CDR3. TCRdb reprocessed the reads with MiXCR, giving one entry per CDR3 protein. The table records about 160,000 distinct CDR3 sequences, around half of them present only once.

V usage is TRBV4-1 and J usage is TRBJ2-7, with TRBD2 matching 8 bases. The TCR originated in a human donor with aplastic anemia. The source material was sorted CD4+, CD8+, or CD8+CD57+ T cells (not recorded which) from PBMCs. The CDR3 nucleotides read TGCGCCAGCAGCCAAGATCCCCTGATACTAGCGGATTTCTCCTACGAGCAGTACTTC. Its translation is CASSQDPLILADFSYEQYF.